A selection of T cell receptor beta chains follows, all from one sample in a study of cytomegalovirus exposure and HLA in healthy donors. Assay: immunoSEQ multiplex PCR; the TCRdb copy retains only in-frame clones and omits some. The data show about 180,000 clones, approximately 88% seen once. Material: PBMCs. These receptors originate from a man aged 30 to 39 in good health and CMV-seronegative. Each CDR3 is given without its conserved first and last residue. Each record gives: V gene, D gene, CDR3 protein. D genes are given only for firm matches.

TRBV6-4,.,ASSAGLDEQY
TRBV2,.,ASSVINEQF
TRBV7-9,.,ASRREGGANYGYT
TRBV7-9,.,ASSTYMNTEAF
TRBV7-9,TRBD1,ASSLRSDRATDTQY
TRBV19,.,ASSSLGGRADYGYT
TRBV5-6,TRBD1,ASSPGTGAGNIQY
TRBV9,TRBD2,ASSVGGRRGSSYEQY
TRBV4-1,.,ASSQDKKRVGASRYEQY
TRBV2,.,ASSAGVWETQY
TRBV6-6,.,ASSYGGKSSGNTIY
TRBV7-8,TRBD1,ASSSTGATYEQY
TRBV4-1,.,ASSPLLTGRFYEQY
TRBV30,.,AWSPHTGGYT
TRBV29-1,TRBD2,SVEEGGSGQY
TRBV5-4,.,ASSLDRNGNTIY
TRBV5-5,TRBD1,ASSGTVGGNTIY
TRBV14,.,ASSQLVSDTQY
TRBV5-5,.,ASSLYPGFTPTDTQY
TRBV18,TRBD1,ASSPPDRIYGELF
TRBV21-1,.,ARTKGDSYTGELF
TRBV19,TRBD1,ATQGALNQPQH
TRBV5-1,.,ASSLWAGSSYEQY
TRBV13,.,ASSPSVGTLIQETQY
TRBV6-1,.,ASSVSGSYEQY
TRBV19,.,ASSILQVNQPQH
TRBV7-7,.,ASSSLVAGPNTGELF